This T cell receptor (beta chain) comes out of a study of cytomegalovirus exposure and HLA in healthy donors. Comment on this clone: The antigen remains undetermined.

The V and J ends lost 8 bases and 5 bases respectively, with 18 bases between them. This CDR3 comprises 14 residues. CDR1 is MNHEY and CDR2 is SMNVEV in the germline V gene (reference sequence). Findings and caveats of the study: TCR beta chains numbering 164 were designated cytomegalovirus-associated. Most TCR sequences were uncommon, yet certain public TCRs appeared in many donors.

Libraries were prepared by immunoSEQ multiplex PCR; TCRdb keeps only in-frame clonotypes and omits some of them. The profile shows around 60,000 clones, about 90% of them singletons. This chain links TRBV27 with TRBJ1-1; D is possibly TRBD1 (6 bases). The TCR sequence derives from a woman aged 18-35 years in good health and CMV-seronegative. Sequenced material: PBMCs. In DNA, the CDR3 is TGTGCCAGCTCCGGGAAGGGGGGGGGAACTGAAGCTTTCTTT. Encoded protein: CASSGKGGGTEAFF.